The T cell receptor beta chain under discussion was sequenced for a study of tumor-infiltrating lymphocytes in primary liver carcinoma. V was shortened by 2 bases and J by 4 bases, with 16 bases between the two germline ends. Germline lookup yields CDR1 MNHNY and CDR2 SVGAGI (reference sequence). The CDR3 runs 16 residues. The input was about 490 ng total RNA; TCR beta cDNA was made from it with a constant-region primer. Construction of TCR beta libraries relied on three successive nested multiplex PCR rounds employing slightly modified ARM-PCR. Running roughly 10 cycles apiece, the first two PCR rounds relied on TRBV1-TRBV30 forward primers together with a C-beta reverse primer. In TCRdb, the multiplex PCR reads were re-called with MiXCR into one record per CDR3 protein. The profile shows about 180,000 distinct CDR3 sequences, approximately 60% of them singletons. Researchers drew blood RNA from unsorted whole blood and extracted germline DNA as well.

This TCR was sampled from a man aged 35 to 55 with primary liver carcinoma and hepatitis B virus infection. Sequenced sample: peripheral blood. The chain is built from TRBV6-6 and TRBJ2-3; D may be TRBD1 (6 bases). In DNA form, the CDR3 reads TGTGCCAGCAGTTACGGGGGCGGAAGAGTCCCAGATACGCAGTATTTT. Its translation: CASSYGGGRVPDTQYF.